This entry lists 26 T cell receptor beta chains sequenced from one sample in a study of OX40 agonist ivuxolimab in advanced cancers. The table came from immunoSEQ multiplex PCR; TCRdb's copy has only in-frame clones and leaves some out. The sample consists of about 120,000 clones, more than 80% of them appearing once. The specimen was CD4+ or CD8+ T cells sorted from blood, collected in a trial of the OX40 agonist ivuxolimab. Receptors originate from an adult with an advanced solid tumor such as melanoma, head and neck, liver or kidney cancer.

This chain links TRBV4-3 with TRBJ2-1, with 15 nucleotides matching TRBD2. The V gene's germline CDR1 is LGHNA and CDR2 YSLEER. V gave up 5 bases and J gave up 15 bases; unmatched junction bases: 8. CDR3 length: 14 residues. The CDR3 DNA is TGCGCCAGCAGCTTGGGACTAGCGGGGGGCCCGCCGTTCTTC. Its protein is CASSLGLAGGPPFF.

The chain employs TRBV18 and TRBJ2-3, with a weak D call TRBD2 (5 bases). Germline CDR1 KGHSH, CDR2 LQKENI. Between the trimmed V and J ends, which lost 6 bases and 2 bases, there was a span of 15 bases. This CDR3 region has 15 residues. The CDR3 DNA is TGTGCCAGCTCCCATGGGGAGCCTCCCACAGATACGCAGTATTTT. Amino acids: CASSHGEPPTDTQYF.

CDR3 sequence (DNA): TGTGCCAGCTCACCTGTCTCGGGACAGGGGCGTTCCTACGAGCAGTACTTC. It encodes CASSPVSGQGRSYEQYF. V usage is TRBV18 and J usage is TRBJ2-7; 10 nucleotides agree with TRBD1. V was clipped by 3 bases and J by 1 base; unmatched bases: 9. This CDR3 is built from 17 residues. Per the germline V gene, CDR1 is KGHSH and CDR2 is LQKENI.

The CDR3: CAISLQENYGYTF. In DNA form, the CDR3 reads TGTGCCATCAGCCTGCAGGAAAACTATGGCTACACCTTC. The V and J genes are TRBV10-3 and TRBJ1-2, with D unresolved. This CDR3 is 13 amino acids long. Germline values: CDR1 ENHRY, CDR2 SYGVKD. V was shortened by 6 bases and J by 2 bases, with 10 bases between the two germline ends.

J is TRBJ1-1 and V is TRBV18, with TRBD1 matching 9 bases. V lost 6 bases to trimming and J lost 0 bases; unmatched junction nucleotides: 5. Germline CDR1 reads KGHSH; CDR2 reads LQKENI. The CDR3 has 15 amino acids. The chain's CDR3 is CASSRDRDMNTEAFF. DNA for the CDR3: TGTGCCAGCTCCCGGGACAGGGACATGAACACTGAAGCTTTCTTT.

The chain employs TRBV25-1 and TRBJ2-2, with TRBD1 as a possible D gene (6 bases). Trimming stripped 3 bases from V and 0 bases from J, with 14 bases between. CDR1 and CDR2 (germline): MGHDK, SYGVNS. The CDR3 totals 17 residues. Written as DNA, the CDR3 is TGTGCCAGCAGTGAGACCCCGGGACAAGCGAACACCGGGGAGCTGTTTTTT. This translates into CASSETPGQANTGELFF.

The chain uses TRBV5-1 and TRBJ1-1, with 7 bases identical to TRBD1. CDR1 and CDR2 from the germline V gene are SGHRS and YFSETQ. CDR3 length: 13 amino acids. V dropped 5 bases and J dropped 2; count of bases not matched to a gene: 3. CDR3 nucleotides: TGCGCCAGCAGTTGGGACAGAAACACTGAAGCTTTCTTT. Translated, it gives CASSWDRNTEAFF.

The rearrangement links TRBV14 to TRBJ1-6; D is uncertain. Trimming took off 4 bases at V and 2 bases at J, with 6 bases between the two ends. This CDR3 contains 14 residues. Germline loops: CDR1 SGHDN, CDR2 FVKESK. Written as DNA, the CDR3 is TGTGCCAGCAGCCCCGGGCCCTATAATTCACCCCTCCACTTT. It codes for CASSPGPYNSPLHF.

V and J are TRBV7-2 and TRBJ2-7, with D uncertain. Per germline, CDR1 SGHTA and CDR2 FQGNSA. This CDR3 has 14 amino acids. The V gene lost 5 bases and the J gene lost 6 bases, with 17 bases spanning the gap. This chain's CDR3 is CASSRTSPKSEQYF. The CDR3 DNA sequence: TGTGCCAGCAGCCGAACCTCCCCCAAGAGCGAGCAGTACTTC.

This chain connects TRBV5-4 to TRBJ1-6, with 9 nucleotides matching TRBD1. There are 15 residues in the CDR3. Germline CDR1 SGHNT, CDR2 YYREEE (reference sequence). V was pared by 6 bases and J by 8 bases, with 9 bases of the junction left unmatched. The CDR3 DNA reads TGTGCCAGCAACTCAGGGGGGACAGGGTATTCACCCCTCCACTTT. It yields the protein CASNSGGTGYSPLHF.

V and J are TRBV6-1 and TRBJ1-2, with 9 positions matching TRBD1. The germline V gene encodes CDR1 MNHNS and CDR2 SASEGT. The CDR3 is made up of 16 amino acids. V was pared by 4 bases and J by 8 bases, with 14 bases of the junction left unmatched. CDR3 sequence reads: CASSVTGGEVRYGYTF. DNA for the CDR3: TGTGCCAGCAGTGTTACAGGGGGCGAAGTACGGTACGGCTACACCTTC.

The rearrangement uses TRBV7-2 and TRBJ1-2, with 7 nucleotides matching TRBD1. The CDR3 is 15 residues long. J lost 7 bases, V lost 5 bases, and 13 bases had no gene match. The germline gives CDR1 SGHTA, CDR2 FQGNSA. CDR3 coding DNA: TGTGCCAGCAGCCCTCTTGACAGGGTGCCGGGTGGCTACACCTTC. This codes for CASSPLDRVPGGYTF.

The CDR3: CASSFQDDGNTIYF. The CDR3 nucleotides are TGTGCCAGCAGCTTCCAGGACGATGGAAACACCATATATTTT. This chain uses TRBV5-5 with TRBJ1-3; D not certain. The V end lost 2 bases, the J end lost 3 bases, and 9 bases lay between the germline ends. CDR3 length: 14 amino acids. CDR1 is SGHKS and CDR2 is YYEKEE in the germline V gene (reference sequence).

This clone was detected a few times. The chain combines TRBV28 with TRBJ1-6; D gene unclear. Germline values: CDR1 MDHEN, CDR2 SYDVKM. V dropped 4 bases and J dropped 8 bases, with 6 bases sitting between them. This CDR3 region has 12 residues. CDR3 DNA: TGTGCCAGCAGTTGGCCCTATTCACCCCTCCACTTT. Its translation: CASSWPYSPLHF. Based on the CDR3 plus reference TRBV28 and TRBJ1-6, the full variable domain is DVKVTQSSRYLVKRTGEKVFLECVQDMDHENMFWYRQDPGLGLRLIYFSYDVKMKEKGDIPEGYSVSREKKERFSLILESASTNQTSMYLCASSWPYSPLHFGNGTRLTVT.

The CDR3 DNA sequence: TGTGCCAGCAGCTGGCGGGGGGCGATAAGTACAGATACGCAGTATTTT. This gives the protein CASSWRGAISTDTQYF. The chain carries TRBV7-9 and TRBJ2-3, with TRBD2 matching over 8 bases. Trimming took 4 bases from V and 3 from J; bases not matched to a gene: 9. The CDR3 length is 16 residues. Germline CDR1 is SEHNR and CDR2 is FQNEAQ (reference sequence). Combining the CDR3 with reference TRBV7-9 and TRBJ2-3 gives the whole variable domain DTGVSQNPRHKITKRGQNVTFRCDPISEHNRLYWYRQTLGQGPEFLTYFQNEAQLEKSRLLSDRFSAERPKGSFSTLEIQRTEQGDSAMYLCASSWRGAISTDTQYFGPGTRLTVL.

The rearrangement uses TRBV11-3 and TRBJ2-2; D may be TRBD1 (6 bases). CDR1 is SGHNT and CDR2 is YENEEA in the germline V gene. Between the trimmed V and J ends, which lost 3 bases and 4 bases, there was a span of 12 bases. CDR3 size: 15 residues. CDR3 sequence: CASSFPTGITGELFF. CDR3 DNA: TGTGCCAGCAGCTTCCCGACAGGAATCACCGGGGAGCTGTTTTTT.

The rearrangement joins TRBV28 to TRBJ2-7, with TRBD1 identical over 7 bases. CDR1 and CDR2 (germline): MDHEN, SYDVKM. The CDR3 length is 16 residues. Trimming removed 7 bases from V and 4 bases from J; junction bases left unmatched: 16. The CDR3: CASKGAGAGTDYEQYF. The CDR3 DNA reads TGTGCCAGCAAAGGGGCCGGAGCAGGGACAGATTACGAGCAGTACTTC.

The CDR3 bases are TGTGCCAGCAAGGGGTGGGGGGGCAATCAGCCCCAGCATTTT. Residues: CASKGWGGNQPQHF. The gene calls are TRBV2 and TRBJ1-5, with a possible D match to TRBD1 (5 bases). The CDR3 extends over 14 amino acids. V was clipped by 7 bases and J by 2 bases, with 12 bases between them. Germline CDR1 is SNHLY and CDR2 is FYNNEI. Full variable domain (rest looked up from reference TRBV2 and TRBJ1-5): EPEVTQTPSHQVTQMGQEVILRCVPISNHLYFYWYRQILGQKVEFLVSFYNNEISEKSEIFDDQFSVERPDGSNFTLKIRSTKLEDSAMYFCASKGWGGNQPQHFGDGTRLSIL.

This clone was counted only a few times. The chain carries TRBV13 and TRBJ1-5, with 8 positions matching TRBD1. CDR1 and CDR2 (germline): PRHDT, FYEKMQ (reference sequence). Trimming took 4 bases from V and 2 from J; bases not matched to a gene: 7. The CDR3 is 16 residues long. CDR3 sequence: CASSSRQGRGNQPQHF. For the CDR3, the DNA is TGTGCCAGCAGCTCCCGACAGGGGCGAGGCAATCAGCCCCAGCATTTT.

The chain combines TRBV15 with TRBJ1-5; weak D call: TRBD1 (5 bases). The V gene lost 1 base and the J gene lost 1 base, with 5 bases spanning the gap. Germline values: CDR1 LNHNV, CDR2 YYDKDF (reference sequence). CDR3 length equals 14 residues. CDR3 in amino acids: CATSRGGSNQPQHF. CDR3 bases: TGTGCCACCAGCAGAGGGGGGAGCAATCAGCCCCAGCATTTT.

This sequence joins TRBV6-5 and TRBJ2-5; no definite D call. The CDR3 sequence is 12 residues long. The V and J ends lost 4 bases and 2 bases respectively, with 5 bases between them. Germline loops: CDR1 MNHEY, CDR2 SVGAGI. For the CDR3, the DNA is TGTGCCAGCAGTTTCTCACAAGAGACCCAGTACTTC. It codes for CASSFSQETQYF.

The chain is built from TRBV6-5 and TRBJ1-1; weak D call: TRBD1 (5 bases). From germline, CDR1 is MNHEY and CDR2 SVGAGI. There are 14 residues in the CDR3. V lost 2 bases and J lost 3, with 10 bases in between. In DNA, the CDR3 is TGTGCCAGCAGTTACAACTGGGGGGACACTGAAGCTTTCTTT. It yields the protein CASSYNWGDTEAFF.

J is TRBJ2-7 and V is TRBV1; TRBD1 is taken as the D call from the table, unchecked against the DNA. TRBV1 corresponds to a pseudogene. The CDR3 totals 17 residues. CDR3 nucleotides: TGCACCAGCAGCCAAGATGGTCGGACAGGGGGCTCCTACGAGCAGTACTTC. It specifies CTSSQDGRTGGSYEQYF.

The count of this clone is one. V usage is TRBV11-3 and J usage is TRBJ2-3, with 8 bases aligning to TRBD2. The CDR3 extends over 16 amino acids. Germline V gene data show CDR1 as SGHNT and CDR2 as YENEEA. With 1 base clipped from V and 5 bases from J, the junction kept 8 bases outside the gene matches. This CDR3 reads CASSLGGTSRGDTQYF. The CDR3 coding sequence is TGTGCCAGCAGCTTAGGAGGGACTAGTAGGGGAGATACGCAGTATTTT.

The DNA for the CDR3 is TGTGCCAGCAGGGGCACAGGGGGGGCAGCTTTCTTT. Its protein is CASRGTGGAAFF. V is TRBV28 and J is TRBJ1-1; 8 bases line up with TRBD1. In germline, CDR1 is MDHEN, CDR2 SYDVKM. This CDR3 region has 12 residues. Trimming cost V 6 bases and J 10 bases; bases outside gene matches: 7.

The chain employs TRBV1 and TRBJ1-2; the table calls TRBD1, which could not be checked here. TRBV1 is a pseudogene segment. The CDR3 consists of 19 residues. CDR3 protein: CTSSQDLQRVGARGYGYTF. The CDR3 region has the DNA TGCACCAGCAGCCAAGATCTTCAAAGGGTAGGGGCTCGCGGTTATGGCTACACCTTC.